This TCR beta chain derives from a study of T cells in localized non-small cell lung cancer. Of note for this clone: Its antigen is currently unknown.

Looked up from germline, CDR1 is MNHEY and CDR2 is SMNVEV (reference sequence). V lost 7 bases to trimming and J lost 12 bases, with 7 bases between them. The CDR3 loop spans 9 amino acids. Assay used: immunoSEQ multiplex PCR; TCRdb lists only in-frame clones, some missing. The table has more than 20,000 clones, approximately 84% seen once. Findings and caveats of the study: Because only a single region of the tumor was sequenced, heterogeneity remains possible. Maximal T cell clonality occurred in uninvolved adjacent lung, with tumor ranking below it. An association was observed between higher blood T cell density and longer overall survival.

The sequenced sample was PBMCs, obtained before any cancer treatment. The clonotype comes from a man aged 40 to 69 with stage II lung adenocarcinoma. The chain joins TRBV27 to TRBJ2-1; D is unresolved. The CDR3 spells CASTQTQFF. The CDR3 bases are TGTGCCAGCACCCAAACGCAGTTCTTC.